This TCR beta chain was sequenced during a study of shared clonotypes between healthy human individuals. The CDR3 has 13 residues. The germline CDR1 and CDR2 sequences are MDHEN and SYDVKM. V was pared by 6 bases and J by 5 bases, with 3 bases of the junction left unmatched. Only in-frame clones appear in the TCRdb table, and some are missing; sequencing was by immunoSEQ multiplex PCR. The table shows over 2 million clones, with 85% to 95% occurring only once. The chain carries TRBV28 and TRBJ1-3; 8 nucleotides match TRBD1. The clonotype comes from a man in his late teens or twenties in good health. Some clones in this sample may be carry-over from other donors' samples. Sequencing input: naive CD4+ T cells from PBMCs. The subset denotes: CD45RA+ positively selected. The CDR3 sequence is CASRGTGRNTIYF. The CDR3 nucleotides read TGTGCCAGCAGAGGGACAGGTCGAAACACCATATATTTT.